These T cell receptor beta chains were read from a single sample in a study of blood T cells in healthy people across ages. TCRdb processed the 5' RACE reads anew with MiXCR; each CDR3 protein has one entry. The sample shows hundreds of thousands of distinct CDR3 sequences, 35% to 60% of them seen only once. Sequenced: blood. The receptors were gathered from a man older than 75 in good health. Both conserved end residues are part of each CDR3. The order of the fields is clone size, D gene, V gene, J gene, CDR3 DNA, CDR3 protein. A D gene is named only where the DNA matches it firmly. Not every row has a clone size; where given, it reads once, few, many or a size class.

clone size: -
D gene: -
V gene: TRBV6-5
J gene: TRBJ1-2
CDR3 DNA: TGTGCCAGCAGTCACTCGCCGGTCCGGGATGGCTACACCTTC
CDR3 protein: CASSHSPVRDGYTF

clone size: many
D gene: TRBD1
V gene: TRBV12-3/TRBV12-4
J gene: TRBJ2-6
CDR3 DNA: TGTGCCAGCAGATCAGGGGGTACGGGGGCCAACGTCCTGACTTTC
CDR3 protein: CASRSGGTGANVLTF

clone size: once
D gene: -
V gene: TRBV7-2
J gene: TRBJ2-7
CDR3 DNA: TGTGCCTGCAGCTTAGATCCTAGCCACAATGAGCAGTACTTC
CDR3 protein: CACSLDPSHNEQYF

clone size: few
D gene: -
V gene: TRBV9
J gene: TRBJ2-5
CDR3 DNA: TGTGCCAGCAGCGTAGGAGGAGGTGGGGTGACCCAGTACTTC
CDR3 protein: CASSVGGGGVTQYF

clone size: many
D gene: -
V gene: TRBV29-1
J gene: TRBJ2-7
CDR3 DNA: TGCAGCGGCTACAGGGGGGGAGAGCAGTACTTC
CDR3 protein: CSGYRGGEQYF

clone size: few
D gene: -
V gene: TRBV24-1
J gene: TRBJ2-1
CDR3 DNA: TGTGCCACCAGTGATTTGCAGAATGAGCAGTTCTTC
CDR3 protein: CATSDLQNEQFF

clone size: -
D gene: -
V gene: TRBV2
J gene: TRBJ2-7
CDR3 DNA: TGTGCCAGCAGAGGGTATGTCTCCTACGAGCAGTACTTC
CDR3 protein: CASRGYVSYEQYF

clone size: -
D gene: TRBD2
V gene: TRBV12-3/TRBV12-4
J gene: TRBJ2-7
CDR3 DNA: TGTGCCAGCAGCCGGGGGGGGGCGTGGGAGCAGTACTTC
CDR3 protein: CASSRGGAWEQYF

clone size: -
D gene: -
V gene: TRBV24-1
J gene: TRBJ2-2
CDR3 DNA: TGTGCCACCAGTGACCCGACCCAGACCGGGGAGCTGTTTTTT
CDR3 protein: CATSDPTQTGELFF

clone size: many
D gene: -
V gene: TRBV29-1
J gene: TRBJ2-7
CDR3 DNA: TGCAGCGTTCGCCAGGGATTTATGTACGAGCAGTACTTC
CDR3 protein: CSVRQGFMYEQYF

clone size: few
D gene: -
V gene: TRBV12-3/TRBV12-4
J gene: TRBJ1-2
CDR3 DNA: TGTGCCAGCAGTTTTTATCGAGGGAATGGTCCTGGCTACACCTTC
CDR3 protein: CASSFYRGNGPGYTF

clone size: -
D gene: -
V gene: TRBV12-3/TRBV12-4
J gene: TRBJ2-7
CDR3 DNA: TGTGCCAGCAGTTTGACTAGGAGGGGCGAGCAGTACTTC
CDR3 protein: CASSLTRRGEQYF

clone size: -
D gene: -
V gene: TRBV6-2/TRBV6-3
J gene: TRBJ2-2
CDR3 DNA: TGTGCCAGCAGCCGACCCCCCCCTAACACCGGGGAGCTGTTTTTT
CDR3 protein: CASSRPPPNTGELFF

clone size: -
D gene: -
V gene: TRBV19
J gene: TRBJ2-7
CDR3 DNA: TGTGCCAGTAGCTCTACAGGGACCCTCTACGAGCAGTACTTC
CDR3 protein: CASSSTGTLYEQYF

clone size: few
D gene: TRBD1
V gene: TRBV4-3
J gene: TRBJ2-3
CDR3 DNA: TGCGCCAGCAGCCAGTTGGGACAGGGAGGAGATACGCAGTATTTT
CDR3 protein: CASSQLGQGGDTQYF

clone size: few
D gene: TRBD2
V gene: TRBV7-2
J gene: TRBJ2-7
CDR3 DNA: TGTGCCAGCAGCTTAGACTACGCGGGAGGGGAGCAGTACTTC
CDR3 protein: CASSLDYAGGEQYF

clone size: -
D gene: -
V gene: TRBV7-3
J gene: TRBJ1-5
CDR3 DNA: TGTGCCAGCACACATAATATAGTCATAACAAGGGGCTTCAGTTACAATCAGCCCCAGCATTTT
CDR3 protein: CASTHNIVITRGFSYNQPQHF